A selection of T cell receptor beta chains follows, all from one sample in a study of CD4+ T cells in melanoma. Sequenced by immunoSEQ multiplex PCR; TCRdb stores in-frame clones only, minus some. This sample yields 20,000 to 25,000 clones, of which more than 65% are seen a single time; around 3.6% belongs to the top ten. The specimen was cells from a culture (not recorded whether cultured in vitro). The receptor source for this set is a human donor with melanoma. Both conserved end residues are part of each CDR3. A D gene is named only where the DNA matches it firmly. The size field is filled for only some rows; it gives once, few, many or a size class.

clone_size d_call j_call v_call cdr3_nt cdr3_aa
medium-sized TRBD1 TRBJ1-2 TRBV10-2 TGCGCCAGCAGTGTAGACAGGGCGGAGGGCTACACCTTC CASSVDRAEGYTF
few . TRBJ2-7 TRBV19 TGTGCCAGTAGTCCCGACGGATCCTACGAGCAGTACTTC CASSPDGSYEQYF
. TRBD1 TRBJ2-3 TRBV27 TGTGCCAGCAGTTCGGGACAGGGGGCCCGACGATCGCAGTATTTT CASSSGQGARRSQYF
few . TRBJ1-4 TRBV6-6 TGTGCCAGCAGCCCTAGGACAGTTTCTAATGAAAAACTGTTTTTT CASSPRTVSNEKLFF
few . TRBJ1-6 TRBV5-8 TGTGCCAGCAGCCTGACAGGTTTCAATTCACCCCTCCACTTT CASSLTGFNSPLHF
. . TRBJ2-5 TRBV5-1 TGCGCCAGCAGCGGGGGACGCCTCCTCCAAGAGACCCAGTACTTC CASSGGRLLQETQYF
. . TRBJ2-6 TRBV27 TGTGCCAGCACGGTGAGGATTGGAGGGGCCAACGTCCTGACTTTC CASTVRIGGANVLTF
. TRBD1 TRBJ1-2 TRBV6-1 TGTGCCAGCAGCCCTACCAGGGGGCTCTACTATGGCTACACCTTC CASSPTRGLYYGYTF
. TRBD2 TRBJ2-7 TRBV16 TGTGCCAGCAGCCCGCGGGGGGACTCCTACGAGCAGTACTTC CASSPRGDSYEQYF
few . TRBJ1-2 TRBV29-1 TGCAGCGTTGACCAGATAAGGGGCCATGGCTACACCTTC CSVDQIRGHGYTF
. . TRBJ1-2 TRBV12-5 TGTGCTAGTGGTTTGAGTGTGGGACTGAACTATGGCTACACCTTC CASGLSVGLNYGYTF
. . TRBJ2-6 TRBV5-1 TGCGCCAGCAGCTTGGCCAACACCGGGGCCAACGTCCTGACTTTC CASSLANTGANVLTF
few . TRBJ2-3 TRBV5-1 TGCGCCAGCAGCTTTGGGGCCAGGAGGAACACAGATACGCAGTATTTT CASSFGARRNTDTQYF
. . TRBJ1-1 TRBV7-8 TGTGCCAGCAGCTTAGAACAGACGAACACTGAAGCTTTCTTT CASSLEQTNTEAFF
. . TRBJ1-4 TRBV7-9 TGTGCCAGCAGCTTACTTTTAAATGAAAAACTGTTTTTT CASSLLLNEKLFF
. . TRBJ1-3 TRBV4-1 TGCGCCAGCAGCCAAGCTTGGGTGGTCGGTTTTCTTCACTCTGGAAACACCATATATTTT CASSQAWVVGFLHSGNTIYF
. . TRBJ2-1 TRBV27 TGTGCCAGCAGTTCGTTCAGGGACTACAATGAGCAGTTCTTC CASSSFRDYNEQFF
. . TRBJ1-6 TRBV18 TGTGCCAGCTCACCTCGGAGCTCCTATAATTCACCCCTCCACTTT CASSPRSSYNSPLHF
. TRBD1 TRBJ1-1 TRBV19 TGTGCCAGTACCACGACAGGGTCGAAGCCTGAAGCTTTCTTT CASTTTGSKPEAFF
. . TRBJ2-5 TRBV7-7 TGTGCTAGCAGCTTAGCGCGGACTCTCCAAGAGACCCAGTACTTC CASSLARTLQETQYF
medium-sized TRBD1 TRBJ1-3 TRBV19 TGTGCCAGTAGTATTCCACCGGGACAGGGGATGCGAAACACCATATATTTT CASSIPPGQGMRNTIYF
. . TRBJ1-2 TRBV5-1 TGCGCCAGCAGCTCAGGGTACGGCTACACCTTC CASSSGYGYTF
few . TRBJ2-5 TRBV5-1 TGCGCCAGTTCCGGAGGGGGTTCAGAGACCCAGTACTTC CASSGGGSETQYF
. . TRBJ1-3 TRBV19 TGTGCCAGTACCATGATTGCTTATTCTGGAAACACCATATATTTT CASTMIAYSGNTIYF
. TRBD1 TRBJ1-2 TRBV6-5 TGTGCCAGCAGTTACTCGATTTGGACAGGGGACTATGGCTACACCTTC CASSYSIWTGDYGYTF
. TRBD2 TRBJ2-3 TRBV6-6 TGTGCCAGCAGTCATAGCGGGGGCCCCACAGATACGCAGTATTTT CASSHSGGPTDTQYF
. TRBD1 TRBJ1-4 TRBV6-5 TGTGCCAGCAGTTACTCGTACAGGGGGGATGAAAAACTGTTTTTT CASSYSYRGDEKLFF
. TRBD1 TRBJ2-1 TRBV28 TGTGCCAGCATTGGGACAGAGATATACAATGAGCAGTTCTTC CASIGTEIYNEQFF
. TRBD2 TRBJ2-3 TRBV7-8 TGTGCCAGCAGAAGTGGGCTAGCGGGGCTCACAGATACGCAGTATTTT CASRSGLAGLTDTQYF
. TRBD2 TRBJ2-3 TRBV14 TGTACCAGCAGCCACGGGACTAGCGGGGGGCCGGATACGCAGTATTTT CTSSHGTSGGPDTQYF
. . TRBJ2-5 TRBV15 TGTGCCACCAGCAGAGGTGGCGGGGTCCAACAAGAGACCCAGTACTTC CATSRGGGVQQETQYF
. TRBD1 TRBJ2-3 TRBV30 TGTGCCTGTGACAGGGATGCAGATACGCAGTATTTT CACDRDADTQYF